The 28 T cell receptor beta chains below were found in one sample sequenced in a study of Ad26.COV2.S vaccination and SARS-CoV-2 variants. Some clones are missing from TCRdb's copy, which holds only in-frame ones; the method was immunoSEQ multiplex PCR. The table lists approximately 360,000 clones, 83% of them singletons. Treatment specified: roughly 19 received Ad26.COV2.S at low or high dose, single or two shots; about 5 received placebo; per-sample allocation not given. Each sample was drawn 63 days after the first injection (of vaccine or placebo). Sequenced material: peripheral blood, taken in a trial of Ad26.COV2.S vaccine versus placebo. The origin of the receptors is a person between 18 and 60 years old who received the Ad26.COV2.S COVID-19 vaccine or a placebo.

This clone was observed once. The J gene is TRBJ2-7, the V gene TRBV7-2, with 9 bases that match TRBD1. After removal of 5 bases from V and 2 bases from J, the junction contained 4 bases not matched to a gene. Looked up from germline, CDR1 is SGHTA and CDR2 is FQGNSA. This CDR3 region has 14 residues. For the CDR3, the DNA is TGTGCCAGCAGCGTCGACAGGGGGGCCTACGAGCAGTACTTC. Encoded protein: CASSVDRGAYEQYF. Variable domain in full (rest from reference TRBV7-2 and TRBJ2-7): GAGVSQSPSNKVTEKGKDVELRCDPISGHTALYWYRQSLGQGLEFLIYFQGNSAPDKSGLPSDRFSAERTGGSVSTLTIQRTQQEDSAVYLCASSVDRGAYEQYFGPGTRLTVT.

Points on this clone: At one end the junction does not follow the germline gene, possibly because of a read error. This rearrangement joins TRBV18 to TRBJ2-7; tentative D call: TRBD1 (5 bases). The germline V gene encodes CDR1 KGHSH and CDR2 LQKENI. This CDR3 has 15 amino acids. CDR3 nucleotides: TGTGCCAGCTCACCAGACAGAGCAGCCTCCCACGAGCAGTACTTC. This translates into CASSPDRAASHEQYF. Full variable domain (rest looked up from reference TRBV18 and TRBJ2-7): NAGVMQNPRHLVRRRGQEARLRCSPMKGHSHVYWYRQLPEEGLKFMVYLQKENIIDESGMPKERFSAEFPKEGPSILRIQQVVRGDSAAYFCASSPDRAASHEQYFGPGTRLTVT.

The chain carries TRBV11-1 and TRBJ2-3; the D gene is possibly TRBD1 (5 bases). This CDR3 has 14 residues. V shed 0 bases and J shed 2 bases, with 6 bases lying between them. Germline V gives CDR1 SGHAT, CDR2 FQDESV (reference sequence). This CDR3 is CASSLARATDTQYF. The CDR3 DNA reads as TGTGCCAGCAGCTTAGCCAGGGCCACAGATACGCAGTATTTT. The complete variable domain, with remaining parts taken from reference TRBV11-1 and TRBJ2-3, reads EAEVAQSPRYKITEKSQAVAFWCDPISGHATLYWYRQILGQGPELLVQFQDESVVDDSQLPKDRFSAERLKGVDSTLKIQPAELGDSAMYLCASSLARATDTQYFGPGTRLTVL.

The chain combines TRBV6-2 or TRBV6-3 with TRBJ2-1, with D unclear. CDR1 is MNHEY, CDR2 SVGEGT, per germline. The V gene lost 0 bases and the J gene lost 6 bases, with 6 bases spanning the gap. There are 13 residues in the CDR3. DNA of the CDR3: TGTGCCAGCAGTTACTCGTCGATCAATGAGCAGTTCTTC. The encoded protein is CASSYSSINEQFF.

CDR3 in amino acids: CASSLGVAYEQYF. CDR3 bases: TGCGCCAGCAGCTTGGGTGTAGCGTACGAGCAGTACTTC. The V and J genes are TRBV5-1 and TRBJ2-7; possibly TRBD2 for D (5 bases). The CDR3 sequence is 13 residues long. With 0 bases removed from V and 4 bases from J, the gap between germline ends came to 8 bases. Germline V gene sequence: CDR1 SGHRS, CDR2 YFSETQ.

The chain is built from TRBV4-3 and TRBJ1-1; no clear D gene. The ends were cut back, 0 bases at V and 1 base at J, with 9 bases in the middle. This CDR3 has 15 amino acids. Germline V gene lookup returns CDR1 LGHNA and CDR2 YSLEER. This chain's CDR3 is CASSQDRARNTEAFF. DNA for the CDR3: TGCGCCAGCAGCCAAGATCGGGCGAGGAACACTGAAGCTTTCTTT.

J is TRBJ2-6 and V is TRBV7-9, with D possibly matching TRBD2 (6 bases). The length of the CDR3 is 17 residues. The V end lost 2 bases, the J end lost 1 base, and 12 bases lay between the germline ends. CDR1 and CDR2 (germline): SEHNR, FQNEAQ (reference sequence). CDR3 bases: TGTGCCAGCAGCTTACGCGGGGTCGTTTCTGGGGCCAACGTCCTGACTTTC. Its translation is CASSLRGVVSGANVLTF.

The rearrangement uses TRBV10-1 and TRBJ1-1; possibly TRBD1 for D (6 bases). This CDR3 contains 13 residues. V dropped 5 bases and J dropped 3 bases, with 10 bases sitting between them. Germline V CDR1 and CDR2: WNHNN, SYGVQD (reference sequence). The CDR3 DNA follows: TGCGCCAGCAGTAAGGGGGGGGACACTGAAGCTTTCTTT. Encoded protein: CASSKGGDTEAFF.

The rearrangement joins TRBV7-2 to TRBJ1-4; D is possibly TRBD1 (5 bases). From germline, CDR1 is SGHTA and CDR2 FQGNSA. This CDR3 spans 15 amino acids. V lost 5 bases and J 3 bases, leaving 13 bases between the germline ends. This CDR3 is CASSQARGSNEKLFF. For the CDR3, the DNA is TGTGCCAGCAGCCAGGCTAGGGGCTCTAATGAAAAACTGTTTTTT.

The chain carries TRBV30 and TRBJ2-1; D remains ambiguous. The CDR3 sequence is 13 residues long. The germline V gene encodes CDR1 GTSNPN and CDR2 SVGIG (reference sequence). V was cut by 2 bases and J by 9 bases, with 14 bases left in between. The CDR3 region has the DNA TGTGCCTGGAGTATTACAGTATCCAGTGAGCAGTTCTTC. It encodes CAWSITVSSEQFF.

This chain links TRBV3-1 (or the pseudogene TRBV3-2) with TRBJ1-1, with D hard to call. The CDR3 runs to 16 residues. V lost 1 base and J lost 2, with 14 bases in between. Germline V gene sequence: CDR1 LGHDT, CDR2 YNNKEL (reference sequence). CDR3 protein: CASSQGIGDGNTEAFF. The CDR3 bases are TGTGCCAGCAGCCAAGGGATCGGAGACGGCAACACTGAAGCTTTCTTT.

This chain links TRBV5-4 with TRBJ2-1, with 10 positions matching TRBD2. The trim removed 1 base at V and 5 bases at J, leaving 3 bases unmatched. Germline V gene sequence: CDR1 SGHNT, CDR2 YYREEE (reference sequence). This CDR3 comprises 15 residues. The CDR3 DNA follows: TGTGCCAGCAGCTTGTGGAGCGGGAGGGACAATGAGCAGTTCTTC. Its protein is CASSLWSGRDNEQFF.

This clone was observed a handful of times. The genes are TRBV4-2 and TRBJ1-2; D call uncertain. This CDR3 has 16 residues. Trimming pared 0 bases from V and 8 bases from J, leaving 19 bases between. Germline loops: CDR1 LGHNA, CDR2 YNFKEQ. In DNA, the CDR3 is TGTGCCAGCAGCCAAGATCTTGGGAGTACACCCGGCGGCTACACCTTC. It yields the protein CASSQDLGSTPGGYTF.

This chain joins TRBV9 and TRBJ2-1; 7 nucleotides line up with TRBD2. Germline V gene data show CDR1 as SGDLS and CDR2 as YYNGEE. CDR3 length: 16 residues. J lost 4 bases, V lost 3 bases, and 10 bases had no gene match. The DNA of the CDR3 is TGTGCCAGCAGCGGAACTCGCGGGAGTTCATACAATGAGCAGTTCTTC. Translation gives CASSGTRGSSYNEQFF.

The gene calls are TRBV4-1 and TRBJ1-1; no definite D call. V shed 8 bases and J shed 0 bases, with 16 bases lying between them. CDR1 is MGHRA, CDR2 YSYEKL, per germline. The CDR3 runs to 15 residues. In DNA, the CDR3 is TGCGCCAGCCGCAGGTTGCTTGGAGTGAACACTGAAGCTTTCTTT. This translates into CASRRLLGVNTEAFF.

CDR3 sequence (DNA): TGTGCCAGCATCCCTTTCCAGCGGGGATTAGAGACCCAGTACTTC. This codes for CASIPFQRGLETQYF. V usage is TRBV6-4 and J usage is TRBJ2-5; 7 positions match TRBD2. Germline-derived CDR1 and CDR2 are MRHNA and SNTAGT. J lost 4 bases, V lost 7 bases, and 12 bases had no gene match. The CDR3 is 15 residues long.

This chain links TRBV19 with TRBJ2-6; D remains unclear. CDR1 is LNHDA, CDR2 SQIVND, per germline (reference sequence). The V and J ends lost 5 bases and 0 bases respectively, with 11 bases between them. The CDR3 length is 16 residues. CDR3: CASSPMTHSGANVLTF. The CDR3 nucleotides are TGTGCCAGTAGTCCAATGACCCACTCTGGGGCCAACGTCCTGACTTTC.

The chain combines TRBV6-5 with TRBJ2-5; D is tentatively TRBD1 or TRBD2 (5 bases each). Between the trimmed V and J ends, which lost 8 bases and 1 base, there was a span of 11 bases. CDR1 is MNHEY and CDR2 is SVGAGI in the germline V gene. The CDR3 runs to 13 residues. The CDR3 coding sequence is TGTGCCAGCGGGACGGCACCCCAAGAGACCCAGTACTTC. Encoded protein: CASGTAPQETQYF.

The V gene is TRBV5-1, the J gene TRBJ1-1; D may be TRBD1 (6 bases). V was cut by 2 bases and J by 11 bases, with 19 bases left in between. The CDR3 length is 14 residues. The germline gives CDR1 SGHRS, CDR2 YFSETQ. CDR3 nucleotide sequence: TGCGCCAGCAGCTTATATCAGGGGAGCCGATCGGCTTTCTTT. This encodes CASSLYQGSRSAFF.

The genes are TRBV5-1 and TRBJ2-3; TRBD1 is a possible D gene (6 bases). Germline CDR1 and CDR2: SGHRS and YFSETQ. Trimming took 5 bases from V and 0 from J, leaving 7 bases between them. CDR3 size: 13 residues. The CDR3: CASRQGSTDTQYF. CDR3 nucleotides: TGCGCCAGCAGACAGGGCAGCACAGATACGCAGTATTTT.

This clone was observed a single time. The chain employs TRBV20-1 and TRBJ2-1, with 9 bases that match TRBD2. Looked up from germline, CDR1 is DFQATT and CDR2 is SNEGSKA (reference sequence). CDR3 size: 15 residues. V was pared by 3 bases and J by 8 bases, with 11 bases of the junction left unmatched. CDR3 sequence (DNA): TGCAGTGCTAGTCAGGGGACTAGCTTCGACGATGAGCAGTTCTTC. This encodes CSASQGTSFDDEQFF.

The chain couples TRBV5-6 to TRBJ1-2, with a possible D match to TRBD1 (5 bases). CDR1 is SGHDT and CDR2 is YYEEEE in the germline V gene. V lost 0 bases, J lost 7 bases, and 10 bases lay in between. The CDR3 is made up of 13 amino acids. Written as DNA, the CDR3 is TGTGCCAGCAGCTTGGTCCAGGGCAGTGGCTACACCTTC. Amino acid sequence: CASSLVQGSGYTF.

This chain connects TRBV3-1 (or the pseudogene TRBV3-2) to TRBJ1-2, with D hard to call. CDR1 is LGHDT and CDR2 is YNNKEL in the germline V gene (reference sequence). CDR3 length: 14 amino acids. The germline V and J ends were trimmed by 1 base and 4 bases, with 10 bases remaining between them. The CDR3 here is CASSQGQALYGYTF. The CDR3 DNA sequence: TGTGCCAGCAGCCAAGGGCAGGCTCTCTATGGCTACACCTTC.

The chain combines TRBV6-2 or TRBV6-3 with TRBJ1-6; D call uncertain. The CDR3 runs 15 residues. The germline V gene encodes CDR1 MNHEY and CDR2 SVGEGT. The V gene lost 2 bases and the J gene lost 5 bases, with 10 bases spanning the gap. CDR3 in DNA: TGTGCCAGCAGTTACCGGACGGGGAATAATTCACCCCTCCACTTT. Protein product: CASSYRTGNNSPLHF.

The count of this clone is one. The J gene is TRBJ1-6, the V gene TRBV27; possible D gene TRBD1, 6 bases. The CDR3 contains 15 residues. The V and J ends lost 3 bases and 8 bases respectively, with 14 bases between them. Germline CDR1 and CDR2: MNHEY and SMNVEV (reference sequence). The CDR3 spells CASSFDVQGDSPLHF. As DNA, the CDR3 is TGTGCCAGCAGTTTTGATGTACAGGGTGATTCACCCCTCCACTTT.

The chain couples TRBV11-1 to TRBJ1-1; 8 positions agree with TRBD1. The CDR3 covers 15 residues. V shed 5 bases and J 2 bases; nucleotides not matched to a gene: 7. The germline V gene has CDR1 SGHAT and CDR2 FQDESV (reference sequence). The CDR3 DNA reads as TGTGCCAGCAGCCTCCGGGACAGGAGAAACACTGAAGCTTTCTTT. This translates into CASSLRDRRNTEAFF.

The chain carries TRBV5-4 and TRBJ2-7; TRBD1 agrees at 9 bases. CDR3 length equals 17 residues. Germline CDR1 reads SGHNT; CDR2 reads YYREEE (reference sequence). V gave up 4 bases and J gave up 3 bases; unmatched junction bases: 14. CDR3 nucleotides: TGTGCCAGCAGCCTCCGCTACTCCGGGACAGGGAACTACGAGCAGTACTTC. This translates into CASSLRYSGTGNYEQYF.

The chain has TRBV10-1 and TRBJ1-3; the match to TRBD1 covers 8 bases. V lost 8 bases, J lost 4 bases, and 4 bases stayed unmatched. The CDR3 loop spans 13 amino acids. Germline CDR1 and CDR2: WNHNN and SYGVQD (reference sequence). CDR3 sequence: CASSTGEGNTIYF. The CDR3, as DNA: TGCGCCAGCTCGACAGGGGAAGGAAACACCATATATTTT.